This T cell receptor (beta chain) was obtained from a study of blood T cell repertoires in COVID-19. With 2 bases removed from V and 6 bases from J, the gap between germline ends came to 13 bases. The germline V gene has CDR1 SGHAT and CDR2 FQDESV (reference sequence). CDR3 length equals 14 residues. Per the study methods: By means of reference gene primer amplification, nucleated cell counts were estimated. Profiling relied on immunoSEQ multiplex PCR, and the TCRdb table lists in-frame clones only, not all of them. V, J and clone size were drawn from that table, and D and trimming were deduced from the DNA. This sample has around 300,000 clones, with roughly 90% found just once.

Sequenced: PBMCs or T cells enriched from blood (not recorded which). This TCR was recovered from a woman aged 60-70 years who had recovered from COVID-19. V usage is TRBV11-1 and J usage is TRBJ1-2; a weak D match, TRBD1 (5 bases). The CDR3 DNA sequence: TGTGCCAGCAGCTTAATTCAAGGGGAGGATGGCTACACCTTC. It encodes CASSLIQGEDGYTF.